Given below is one TCR beta chain in context. Germline V gene lookup returns CDR1 SNHLY and CDR2 FYNNEI. Trimming shortened V by 4 bases and J by 5 bases, and 9 bases separated the two germline ends. This CDR3 region has 14 residues. This entry is derived from a study of T cell changes during pregnancy in multiple sclerosis. Some clones are missing from TCRdb's copy, which holds only in-frame ones; the method was immunoSEQ multiplex PCR. This table holds approximately 80,000 clones, about 90% found once. This TCR came from a female donor in good health, serving as a control in a pregnancy study. Some clones in this sample may be carry-over from other donors' samples. Sequenced material: PBMCs, taken in the first trimester of pregnancy. This rearrangement joins TRBV2 to TRBJ1-6; D remains unclear. CDR3: CASSVRRNNSPLHF. The CDR3 DNA reads as TGTGCCAGCAGTGTTAGGCGGAATAATTCACCCCTCCACTTT.